The 26 T cell receptor beta chains in this list originate from one sample, sequenced in a study of beta chain features in type 1 diabetes (dated by TCRdb to the late 2010s). The paper's findings and limits, for the study overall: In all four CD4+ subsets, TCRB CDR3 length was moderately but significantly shorter in type 1 diabetes patients.

No cognate antigen is known for these TCRs. Libraries were constructed by the immunoSEQ multiplex PCR assay. The entire amount of isolated RNA was reverse transcribed using the High Capacity cDNA Reverse Transcription Kit, so the sequenced TCRB transcripts were expressed ones. The immuneACCESS repertoire file appears here via TCRdb, limited to in-frame rearrangements. These files lack a portion of the clones; in checked studies, under half of the deficit traces to unresolved V genes, and the cause of the others is not known. The sample has about 160,000 clones on record, approximately 8.4% of them singletons. Roughly 0.46% of the sample is in the top ten clones. The sample comprised central memory CD4+ T cells from blood. All receptors come from a man in his late teens or twenties with type 1 diabetes.

This clone was counted many times. CDR3 loop: CASSLGMTGPTYEQYF. The CDR3 DNA sequence: TGTGCCAGCTCACTCGGAATGACAGGGCCCACCTACGAGCAGTACTTC. The chain carries TRBV18 and TRBJ2-7, with 7 bases aligning to TRBD1. The trim removed 4 bases at V and 2 bases at J, leaving 11 bases unmatched. Germline-derived CDR1 and CDR2 are KGHSH and LQKENI. The CDR3 has 16 residues.

V and J are TRBV7-2 and TRBJ2-5; D is possibly TRBD2 (6 bases). The CDR3 has 15 residues. V was shortened by 3 bases and J by 2 bases, with 13 bases between the two germline ends. Looked up from germline, CDR1 is SGHTA and CDR2 is FQGNSA. For the CDR3, the DNA is TGTGCCAGCAGCTTCTCCGGGACTGGACAAGAGACCCAGTACTTC. As protein: CASSFSGTGQETQYF. Based on the CDR3 plus reference TRBV7-2 and TRBJ2-5, the full variable domain is GAGVSQSPSNKVTEKGKDVELRCDPISGHTALYWYRQSLGQGLEFLIYFQGNSAPDKSGLPSDRFSAERTGGSVSTLTIQRTQQEDSAVYLCASSFSGTGQETQYFGPGTRLLVL.

In its sample, this clone was seen a few times. V and J are TRBV29-1 and TRBJ1-1, with unresolved D. The germline V gene has CDR1 SQVTM and CDR2 ANQGSEA. V shed 7 bases and J shed 1 base, with 13 bases lying between them. CDR3 length: 13 amino acids. In nucleotides, the CDR3 is TGCAGCGCTCACTCGTCTGGGAACACTGAAGCTTTCTTT. This sequence encodes CSAHSSGNTEAFF.

This clone was counted a few times. The V call is TRBV5-1, the J call TRBJ2-1; 7 bases are shared with TRBD2. CDR3 length: 15 residues. The V gene end was trimmed by 7 bases and the J gene end by 7 bases; junction bases not matched to a gene: 14. Germline CDR1 SGHRS, CDR2 YFSETQ. In DNA, the CDR3 is TGCGCCAGCGGGGACTCGACTAGCCCGTGGAATGAGCAGTTCTTC. Translation: CASGDSTSPWNEQFF.

This chain links TRBV19 with TRBJ2-7; TRBD1 might be the D (5 bases). Germline-derived CDR1 and CDR2 are LNHDA and SQIVND (reference sequence). CDR3 length equals 14 residues. Trimming left V 3 bases short and J 2 bases short, with 11 bases between. This chain's CDR3 is CASSIWGRAYEQYF. In DNA form, the CDR3 reads TGTGCCAGTAGTATTTGGGGCAGAGCCTACGAGCAGTACTTC.

The chain recombines TRBV6-5 with TRBJ1-2; D is unresolved. The CDR3 has 12 residues. The germline V and J ends were trimmed by 6 bases and 3 bases, with 8 bases remaining between them. Germline V gives CDR1 MNHEY, CDR2 SVGAGI. CDR3 bases: TGTGCCAGCAGGTCAGGTTACTATGGCTACACCTTC. Encoded protein: CASRSGYYGYTF.

This clone was found a few times. The J gene is TRBJ2-3, the V gene TRBV5-8, with a tentative D call TRBD1 (6 bases). CDR3 size: 14 residues. Deletions cut 5 bases from V and 1 base from J, with 11 bases between. Germline V gene data show CDR1 as SGHTS and CDR2 as YDEGEE. CDR3 coding DNA: TGTGCCAGCAGACGCAGGGGACGCACAGATACGCAGTATTTT. Encoded protein: CASRRRGRTDTQYF. Filled out from reference TRBV5-8 and TRBJ2-3, the complete variable domain reads EAGVTQSPTHLIKTRGQQATLRCSPISGHTSVYWYQQALGLGLQFLLWYDEGEERNRGNFPPRFSGRQFPNYSSELNVNALELEDSALYLCASRRRGRTDTQYFGPGTRLTVL.

In its sample, this clone was seen a few times. The genes are TRBV7-2 and TRBJ1-2, with 8 bases matching TRBD1. Germline V gene data show CDR1 as SGHTA and CDR2 as FQGNSA. The CDR3 contains 15 residues. V lost 3 bases to trimming and J lost 4 bases; unmatched junction nucleotides: 7. CDR3 sequence reads: CASSFGGTGGYGYTF. DNA of the CDR3: TGTGCCAGCAGCTTCGGGGGTACAGGGGGCTATGGCTACACCTTC.

The V call is TRBV28, the J call TRBJ1-5; 7 nucleotides line up with TRBD1. V gave up 7 bases and J gave up 4 bases; unmatched junction bases: 10. The CDR3 totals 15 residues. Germline V gives CDR1 MDHEN, CDR2 SYDVKM. The CDR3 DNA follows: TGTGCCAGCATGTCCCCCTGGGACAGAAATCAGCCCCAGCATTTT. As protein: CASMSPWDRNQPQHF.

This clone was observed a few times. This chain links TRBV15 with TRBJ2-5, with 9 bases that match TRBD2. The CDR3 sequence is 14 residues long. Germline V gene data show CDR1 as LNHNV and CDR2 as YYDKDF (reference sequence). Trimming cost V 5 bases and J 5 bases; bases outside gene matches: 6. This CDR3 is CATSALGTSETQYF. As DNA, the CDR3 is TGTGCCACCAGCGCTCTTGGGACTAGCGAGACCCAGTACTTC.

CDR3 sequence: CASSRPGLENTGELFF. Here the CDR3 DNA reads TGTGCCAGCAGCCGACCGGGACTAGAGAACACCGGGGAGCTGTTTTTT. The chain uses TRBV9 and TRBJ2-2, with 8 positions matching TRBD2. Germline-derived CDR1 and CDR2 are SGDLS and YYNGEE. The ends lost 4 bases at V and 1 base at J; junction bases unmatched: 6. The CDR3 runs to 16 residues.

Many counts were recorded for this clone. As DNA, the CDR3 is TGTGCCAGCAGTTTAGGCGGGTTCTATGGCTACACCTTC. Its translation: CASSLGGFYGYTF. The V gene is TRBV28, the J gene TRBJ1-2; D remains ambiguous. V lost 2 bases and J 4 bases, leaving 8 bases between the germline ends. The CDR3 is 13 residues long. Germline V gives CDR1 MDHEN, CDR2 SYDVKM.

The genes are TRBV5-1 and TRBJ2-1, with 13 bases fitting TRBD2. Germline CDR1 is SGHRS and CDR2 is YFSETQ. This CDR3 contains 15 residues. The trim removed 4 bases at V and 5 bases at J, leaving 3 bases unmatched. CDR3 bases: TGCGCCAGCAGCGTACTAGCGGGAGGGGACAATGAGCAGTTCTTC. Translated, it gives CASSVLAGGDNEQFF.

This clone was seen more than once but under ten times. The chain links TRBV18 to TRBJ2-3, with a weak D call TRBD2 (5 bases). Germline loops: CDR1 KGHSH, CDR2 LQKENI. This CDR3 region has 14 residues. The V and J ends lost 2 bases and 5 bases respectively, with 11 bases between them. This CDR3 is CASSPSAGLDTQYF. The CDR3 DNA reads as TGTGCCAGCTCACCATCGGCGGGTTTAGATACGCAGTATTTT.

The J gene is TRBJ2-1, the V gene TRBV2; TRBD2 might be the D (6 bases). The CDR3 is 15 amino acids. V was cut by 3 bases and J by 1 base, with 10 bases left in between. Germline V gives CDR1 SNHLY, CDR2 FYNNEI. The CDR3 DNA sequence: TGTGCCAGCAGTGACGAGCGGGTTTCCTACAATGAGCAGTTCTTC. Protein product: CASSDERVSYNEQFF.

J is TRBJ1-2 and V is TRBV7-2, with TRBD1 as a possible D gene (5 bases). The germline V and J ends were trimmed by 6 bases and 4 bases, with 12 bases remaining between them. This CDR3 has 13 residues. Germline values: CDR1 SGHTA, CDR2 FQGNSA. The CDR3 sequence: CASSPDSLYGYTF. The CDR3 region has the DNA TGTGCCAGCAGTCCCGACAGCCTCTATGGCTACACCTTC.

This chain joins TRBV18 and TRBJ2-7; 9 nucleotides align to TRBD1. Germline CDR1 reads KGHSH; CDR2 reads LQKENI. Trimming at V came to 0 bases and at J to 0 bases, leaving 0 bases not matched to a gene. This CDR3 region has 15 residues. The CDR3 sequence: CASSPPGQGSYEQYF. The CDR3 DNA sequence: TGTGCCAGCTCACCACCGGGACAGGGCTCCTACGAGCAGTACTTC.

The rearrangement joins TRBV5-1 to TRBJ2-5; TRBD1 might be the D (5 bases). The CDR3 has 15 amino acids. V lost 0 bases, J lost 7 bases, and 16 bases lay in between. The germline V gene has CDR1 SGHRS and CDR2 YFSETQ. CDR3 nucleotides: TGCGCCAGCAGCTTGGTTGGTGATAAGGGGCGGACCCAGTACTTC. Protein sequence: CASSLVGDKGRTQYF. Based on the CDR3 plus reference TRBV5-1 and TRBJ2-5, the full variable domain is KAGVTQTPRYLIKTRGQQVTLSCSPISGHRSVSWYQQTPGQGLQFLFEYFSETQRNKGNFPGRFSGRQFSNSRSEMNVSTLELGDSALYLCASSLVGDKGRTQYFGPGTRLLVL.

V gene TRBV4-1 combines with J gene TRBJ2-3; TRBD2 matches at 8 bases. CDR3 length equals 16 residues. Germline V gene lookup returns CDR1 MGHRA and CDR2 YSYEKL. Trimming cost V 4 bases and J 4 bases; bases outside gene matches: 10. The CDR3 DNA is TGCGCCAGCAGCCCACCGGGACTAGGAGTCGCAGATACGCAGTATTTT. This gives the protein CASSPPGLGVADTQYF.

This chain connects TRBV7-9 to TRBJ2-7, with TRBD1 as a possible D gene (7 bases). The CDR3 sequence is 14 residues long. CDR1 SEHNR and CDR2 FQNEAQ come from the germline V gene (reference sequence). Trimming pared 0 bases from V and 5 bases from J, leaving 11 bases between. The CDR3 loop is CASSLAPGGHEQYF. CDR3 DNA: TGTGCCAGCAGCTTAGCGCCAGGGGGGCACGAGCAGTACTTC.

This clone has more than one count but fewer than ten. V and J are TRBV28 and TRBJ2-7; 7 nucleotides line up with TRBD2. Germline-derived CDR1 and CDR2 are MDHEN and SYDVKM. There are 15 residues in the CDR3. V lost 1 base and J lost 3; bases outside the gene matches: 6. CDR3 DNA: TGTGCCAGCAGTTTATTTGTAGCGGGTGACTACGAGCAGTACTTC. Protein: CASSLFVAGDYEQYF. The full variable domain, in which reference TRBV28 and TRBJ2-7 provide the parts outside the CDR3, is DVKVTQSSRYLVKRTGEKVFLECVQDMDHENMFWYRQDPGLGLRLIYFSYDVKMKEKGDIPEGYSVSREKKERFSLILESASTNQTSMYLCASSLFVAGDYEQYFGPGTRLTVT.

The V gene is TRBV29-1, the J gene TRBJ1-2; D perhaps matches TRBD1 (5 bases). Germline V gives CDR1 SQVTM, CDR2 ANQGSEA. CDR3 length: 15 residues. V was trimmed by 4 bases and J by 0 bases, leaving 15 bases between them. Here the CDR3 reads CSVANSKQANYGYTF. The CDR3 nucleotides are TGCAGCGTTGCCAATTCGAAACAGGCTAACTATGGCTACACCTTC.

Concerning this clone: The sample carries other DNA sequences with the same CDR3. This chain connects TRBV7-2 to TRBJ2-2; 9 bases align to TRBD2. This CDR3 is built from 15 residues. In germline, CDR1 is SGHTA, CDR2 FQGNSA. With V trimmed by 1 base and J by 5 bases, 2 bases remained unmatched. The CDR3 nucleotides read TGTGCCAGCAGCTTAGTTGCGGGAGGGACCGGGGAGCTGTTTTTT. This codes for CASSLVAGGTGELFF.

The gene calls are TRBV30 and TRBJ1-3, with D tentatively TRBD1 (6 bases). Trimming shortened V by 0 bases and J by 5 bases, and 14 bases separated the two germline ends. The CDR3 runs 15 residues. Germline V gene lookup returns CDR1 GTSNPN and CDR2 SVGIG (reference sequence). This CDR3 reads CAWSVTGSIRNTIYF. CDR3 nucleotides: TGTGCCTGGAGTGTGACAGGTTCGATCCGAAACACCATATATTTT.

This clone was seen a few times. This CDR3 is CASSVRVGWAEQFF. CDR3 in DNA: TGTGCCAGCAGTGTCAGGGTCGGTTGGGCAGAGCAGTTCTTC. The chain recombines TRBV2 with TRBJ2-1, with D maybe TRBD1 (5 bases). Germline V lookup: CDR1 SNHLY, CDR2 FYNNEI. V was clipped by 4 bases and J by 10 bases, with 17 bases between them. The CDR3 extends over 14 amino acids. Together with reference TRBV2 and TRBJ2-1, the CDR3 gives the full variable domain: EPEVTQTPSHQVTQMGQEVILRCVPISNHLYFYWYRQILGQKVEFLVSFYNNEISEKSEIFDDQFSVERPDGSNFTLKIRSTKLEDSAMYFCASSVRVGWAEQFFGPGTRLTVL.

The CDR3 DNA is TGTGCCAGCAGCTTCGGACTAGCGGGGGACCCTCAACAAGAGACCCAGTACTTC. Protein: CASSFGLAGDPQQETQYF. This chain joins TRBV7-8 and TRBJ2-5; 13 bases line up with TRBD2. This CDR3 is built from 18 residues. The junction had 9 bases not matched to a gene; V was cut back by 3 bases and J by 2 bases. In germline, CDR1 is SGHVS, CDR2 FQNEAQ.